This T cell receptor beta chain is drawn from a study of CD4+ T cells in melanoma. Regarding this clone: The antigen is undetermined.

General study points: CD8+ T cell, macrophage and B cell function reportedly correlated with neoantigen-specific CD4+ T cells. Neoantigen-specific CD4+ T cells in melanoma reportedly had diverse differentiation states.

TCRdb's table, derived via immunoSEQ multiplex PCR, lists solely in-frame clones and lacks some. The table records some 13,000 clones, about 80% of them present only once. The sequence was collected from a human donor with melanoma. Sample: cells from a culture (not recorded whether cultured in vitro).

The CDR3 DNA reads as TGCGCCAGCAGCCAATCCCCGGGGCTTGGCAATCAGCCCCAGCATTTT. As protein: CASSQSPGLGNQPQHF. The J gene is TRBJ1-5, the V gene TRBV4-1; maybe TRBD1 (5 bases). This CDR3 has 16 amino acids. Looked up from germline, CDR1 is MGHRA and CDR2 is YSYEKL. Between the trimmed V and J ends, which lost 2 bases and 2 bases, there was a span of 13 bases.